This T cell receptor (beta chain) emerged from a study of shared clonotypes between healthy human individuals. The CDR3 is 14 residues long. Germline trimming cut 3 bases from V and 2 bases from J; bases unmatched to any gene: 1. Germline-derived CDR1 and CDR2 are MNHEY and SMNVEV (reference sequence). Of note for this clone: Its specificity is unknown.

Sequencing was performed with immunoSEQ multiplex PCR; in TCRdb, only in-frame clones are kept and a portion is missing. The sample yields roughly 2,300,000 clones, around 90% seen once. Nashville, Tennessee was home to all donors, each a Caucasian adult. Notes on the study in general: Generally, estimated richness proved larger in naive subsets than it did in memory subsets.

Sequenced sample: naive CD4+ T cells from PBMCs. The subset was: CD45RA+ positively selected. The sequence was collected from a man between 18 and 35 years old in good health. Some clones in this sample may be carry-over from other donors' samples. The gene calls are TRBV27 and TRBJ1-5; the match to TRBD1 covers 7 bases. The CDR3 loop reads CASSFQGGNQPQHF. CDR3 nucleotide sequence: TGTGCCAGCAGTTTTCAGGGGGGCAATCAGCCCCAGCATTTT.